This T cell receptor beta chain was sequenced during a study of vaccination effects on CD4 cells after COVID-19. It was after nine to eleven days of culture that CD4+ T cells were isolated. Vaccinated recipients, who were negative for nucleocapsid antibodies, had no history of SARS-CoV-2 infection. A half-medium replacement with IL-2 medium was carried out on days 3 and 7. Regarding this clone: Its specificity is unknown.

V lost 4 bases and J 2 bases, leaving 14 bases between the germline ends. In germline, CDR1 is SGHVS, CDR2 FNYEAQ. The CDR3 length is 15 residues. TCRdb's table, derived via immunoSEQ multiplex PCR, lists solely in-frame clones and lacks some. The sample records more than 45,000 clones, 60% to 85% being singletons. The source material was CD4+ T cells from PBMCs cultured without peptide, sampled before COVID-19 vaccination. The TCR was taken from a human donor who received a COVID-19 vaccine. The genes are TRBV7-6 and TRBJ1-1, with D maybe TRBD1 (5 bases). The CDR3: CASSSLMGGNTEAFF. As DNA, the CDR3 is TGTGCCAGCAGCTCATTGATGGGGGGTAACACTGAAGCTTTCTTT.